This T cell receptor (beta chain) was captured by sequencing in a study of spatial heterogeneity in lung cancer. V gave up 1 base and J gave up 0 bases, with 15 bases separating them. In germline, CDR1 is SNHLY, CDR2 FYNNEI. This CDR3 region has 17 residues. Study findings and constraints: Tracking of tumor mutation counts was seen in expanded intratumoral alpha and beta TCR counts.

This clonotype is termed medium-sized. Its antigen is undetermined. As an off-target read in a library built for alpha chains, this beta chain has a frequency of little significance. MiXCR, run by TCRdb on the 5' RACE reads, gives a single entry per CDR3 protein. The sample yields almost 450 distinct CDR3 sequences, about 11% seen once. Time point here: sample taken at primary tumor resection. The sample consisted of lung tumor tissue, taken at surgery. The chain uses TRBV2 and TRBJ2-5; the D gene is possibly TRBD2 (5 bases). The receptor's source is a male donor with early-stage non-small cell lung cancer. CDR3 coding DNA: TGTGCCAGCAGTGAAGTGAGGAGGAGTCTGTACCAAGAGACCCAGTACTTC. This sequence encodes CASSEVRRSLYQETQYF.